The 27 T cell receptor beta chains reported below all come from one sample, sequenced in a study of graft-versus-host responses after intestinal transplantation (TCRdb year 2021). Antigens for these TCRs are unknown. The time point label for this specimen denotes: cells obtained before transplantation from donor or recipient. The library was generated by the immunoSEQ multiplex PCR assay. TCRdb limited this immuneACCESS table to in-frame rearrangements with V and J called. A share of clones is missing; checked studies link under half to unresolved V genes, and the rest is unexplained. This sample is represented by more than 85,000 clones; 93% of them were singletons. Together, the top ten hold about 2% of the sample. The source material was unstimulated CD8+ T cells sorted from spleen or lymph node cells, sampled before intestinal transplant. These receptors all stem from a human donor who received an intestinal transplant.

The rearrangement links TRBV14 to TRBJ2-7; 8 bases are shared with TRBD1. Germline V lookup: CDR1 SGHDN, CDR2 FVKESK. The trim removed 5 bases at V and 0 bases at J, leaving 3 bases unmatched. This CDR3 has 14 residues. CDR3 loop: CASSAGTGSYEQYF. For the CDR3, the DNA is TGTGCCAGCAGCGCCGGGACAGGCTCCTACGAGCAGTACTTC.

The chain joins TRBV29-1 to TRBJ1-1; no reliable D call. Germline V gives CDR1 SQVTM, CDR2 ANQGSEA. V was clipped by 3 bases and J by 0 bases, with 8 bases between them. This CDR3 is built from 13 residues. The CDR3 region has the DNA TGCAGCGTTGAGGCAGGATTGAACACTGAAGCTTTCTTT. Protein sequence: CSVEAGLNTEAFF.

The chain recombines TRBV9 with TRBJ2-5, with TRBD1 as a possible D gene (5 bases). The end of the DNA aligns better with TRBJ2-7, so the J call may be wrong. The CDR3 covers 15 residues. Germline loops: CDR1 SGDLS, CDR2 YYNGEE. The CDR3 bases are TGTGCCAGCAGCCCATACACCGACAGTTACTACGAGCAGTACTTC. Protein: CASSPYTDSYYEQYF.

CDR3 sequence: CASSLKGVDGYTF. CDR3 bases: TGTGCCAGCAGTTTAAAGGGGGTTGATGGCTACACCTTC. The rearrangement joins TRBV27 to TRBJ1-2; D possibly corresponds to TRBD1 (6 bases). Trimming removed 2 bases from V and 6 bases from J, with 10 bases in between. The CDR3 totals 13 residues. CDR1 is MNHEY and CDR2 is SMNVEV in the germline V gene (reference sequence).

About this clone itself: The junction departs from germline at one end; a sequencing error may be responsible. The gene calls are TRBV12-5 and TRBJ2-3, with 9 bases that match TRBD1. Germline CDR1 is LGHNT and CDR2 is FRNRAP. The length of the CDR3 is 14 residues. CDR3: CASGLGQGTDTQYF. CDR3 DNA sequence: TGTGCTAGTGGCTTGGGACAGGGTACAGATACGCAGTATTTT. The full variable domain, completed using reference TRBV12-5 and TRBJ2-3, is DARVTQTPRHKVTEMGQEVTMRCQPILGHNTVFWYRQTMMQGLELLAYFRNRAPLDDSGMPKDRFSAEMPDATLATLKIQPSEPRDSAVYFCASGLGQGTDTQYFGPGTRLTVL.

This chain links TRBV6-4 with TRBJ2-7; tentative D call: TRBD1 (6 bases). V lost 2 bases and J 6 bases, leaving 17 bases between the germline ends. Per the germline V gene, CDR1 is MRHNA and CDR2 is SNTAGT. This CDR3 has 15 residues. CDR3 DNA sequence: TGTGCCAGCAGTGACGTCGCCCAAACAGGGACCGAGCAGTACTTC. This sequence encodes CASSDVAQTGTEQYF.

The genes are TRBV4-3 and TRBJ2-1; TRBD2 matches at 9 bases. The ends lost 0 bases at V and 15 bases at J; junction bases unmatched: 6. Germline V CDR1 and CDR2: LGHNA, YSLEER. This CDR3 spans 13 amino acids. The CDR3 is CASSQDKRGERFF. CDR3 sequence (DNA): TGCGCCAGCAGCCAAGACAAGCGGGGGGAACGGTTCTTC.

Note on this clone: The same CDR3 arises from other DNA sequences in this sample as well. The V gene is TRBV19, the J gene TRBJ1-6, with D possibly matching TRBD1 (5 bases). V gave up 5 bases and J gave up 3 bases, with 11 bases separating them. Germline-derived CDR1 and CDR2 are LNHDA and SQIVND (reference sequence). This CDR3 contains 15 residues. Here the CDR3 DNA reads TGTGCCAGTAGTTTGGGCGGGGGCTATAATTCACCCCTCCACTTT. As protein: CASSLGGGYNSPLHF.

The genes are TRBV6-5 and TRBJ1-3, with TRBD1 matching 7 bases. Trimming at V came to 6 bases and at J to 0 bases, leaving 2 bases not matched to a gene. This CDR3 spans 14 amino acids. CDR1 is MNHEY, CDR2 SVGAGI, per germline. The CDR3 DNA follows: TGTGCCAGCAGCTACAGGGGCTCTGGAAACACCATATATTTT. Encoded protein: CASSYRGSGNTIYF.

The rearrangement joins TRBV27 to TRBJ2-6; TRBD1 agrees at 9 bases. The CDR3 sequence is 16 residues long. Unmatched junction bases numbered 7, after V lost 8 bases and J lost 2 bases. The germline V gene has CDR1 MNHEY and CDR2 SMNVEV (reference sequence). In DNA, the CDR3 is TGTGCCAGCCAACATACAGGGGGCGCTGGGGCCAACGTCCTGACTTTC. It specifies CASQHTGGAGANVLTF.

V is TRBV11-1 and J is TRBJ2-7, with 10 bases fitting TRBD1. Looked up from germline, CDR1 is SGHAT and CDR2 is FQDESV (reference sequence). The CDR3 extends over 16 amino acids. Unmatched junction bases numbered 12, after V lost 5 bases and J lost 5 bases. The CDR3 DNA sequence: TGTGCCAGCAGCACAATGACAGGGGGCCTTAGTAACGAGCAGTACTTC. Amino acids: CASSTMTGGLSNEQYF.

J is TRBJ1-5 and V is TRBV27, with D hard to call. The V and J ends lost 6 bases and 0 bases respectively, with 15 bases between them. Germline CDR1 and CDR2: MNHEY and SMNVEV (reference sequence). This CDR3 has 16 amino acids. CDR3 DNA sequence: TGTGCCAGCAGCTACCGTTATCAGGATAGCAATCAGCCCCAGCATTTT. Its translation: CASSYRYQDSNQPQHF.

The J gene is TRBJ1-2, the V gene TRBV9; 7 bases are a match to TRBD1. The germline V gene has CDR1 SGDLS and CDR2 YYNGEE. The CDR3 is made up of 13 amino acids. The V segment lost 0 bases and the J segment 4 bases; nucleotides outside the gene matches: 0. The DNA of the CDR3 is TGTGCCAGCAGCGTAGCAGGGGGCTATGGCTACACCTTC. The encoded protein is CASSVAGGYGYTF. The full variable domain, with the rest looked up from reference TRBV9 and TRBJ1-2, is DSGVTQTPKHLITATGQRVTLRCSPRSGDLSVYWYQQSLDQGLQFLIQYYNGEERAKGNILERFSAQQFPDLHSELNLSSLELGDSALYFCASSVAGGYGYTFGSGTRLTVV.

J is TRBJ1-1 and V is TRBV27; tentatively, D is TRBD1 (6 bases). The CDR3 loop spans 16 amino acids. Germline lookup yields CDR1 MNHEY and CDR2 SMNVEV (reference sequence). Trimming shortened V by 6 bases and J by 1 base, and 18 bases separated the two germline ends. In nucleotides, the CDR3 is TGTGCCAGCAGCCCTATCACCGGGACACCGAACACTGAAGCTTTCTTT. Residues: CASSPITGTPNTEAFF.

In this sample, this clone turned up a few times. The V gene is TRBV5-6, the J gene TRBJ1-1; D might be TRBD1 (6 bases). CDR1 is SGHDT and CDR2 is YYEEEE in the germline V gene. CDR3 length equals 18 residues. Trimming shortened V by 2 bases and J by 3 bases, and 23 bases separated the two germline ends. The DNA of the CDR3 is TGTGCCAGCAGCTTAGGTGTTGGGGGCGCGGTGATGGACACTGAAGCTTTCTTT. Protein sequence: CASSLGVGGAVMDTEAFF.

The chain couples TRBV6-5 to TRBJ2-7; 7 bases fit TRBD1. With V trimmed by 2 bases and J by 6 bases, 13 bases remained unmatched. The length of the CDR3 is 16 residues. The germline V gene encodes CDR1 MNHEY and CDR2 SVGAGI. CDR3 nucleotides: TGTGCCAGCAGTTACAGGGGACAGCCTTCCCCTGTCGAGCAGTACTTC. Protein product: CASSYRGQPSPVEQYF.

The chain combines TRBV5-6 with TRBJ2-1; 7 bases are shared with TRBD1. Trimming removed 5 bases from V and 4 bases from J; junction bases left unmatched: 0. This CDR3 has 12 residues. CDR1 SGHDT and CDR2 YYEEEE come from the germline V gene. CDR3 bases: TGTGCCAGCAGGACAGGGTACAATGAGCAGTTCTTC. Its protein product is CASRTGYNEQFF.

The chain couples TRBV9 to TRBJ2-3; D is undetermined. From germline, CDR1 is SGDLS and CDR2 YYNGEE. This CDR3 has 16 residues. V lost 0 bases and J lost 0, with 11 bases in between. This CDR3 is CASSVGAAPSTDTQYF. The CDR3 region has the DNA TGTGCCAGCAGCGTAGGGGCTGCACCTAGCACAGATACGCAGTATTTT.

This chain connects TRBV2 to TRBJ1-5; TRBD1 might be the D (6 bases). Germline V gene sequence: CDR1 SNHLY, CDR2 FYNNEI. The V end was cut by 7 bases, the J end by 4 bases, with 17 bases between. The CDR3 is 15 amino acids. The CDR3 sequence: CASTPGPQGNQPQHF. CDR3 nucleotide sequence: TGTGCCAGCACACCGGGACCCCAGGGGAATCAGCCCCAGCATTTT. Together with reference TRBV2 and TRBJ1-5, the CDR3 gives the full variable domain: EPEVTQTPSHQVTQMGQEVILRCVPISNHLYFYWYRQILGQKVEFLVSFYNNEISEKSEIFDDQFSVERPDGSNFTLKIRSTKLEDSAMYFCASTPGPQGNQPQHFGDGTRLSIL.

This chain links TRBV30 with TRBJ1-2, with 11 bases lining up with TRBD1. V dropped 0 bases and J dropped 4; count of bases not matched to a gene: 22. This CDR3 region has 21 residues. Germline CDR1 reads GTSNPN; CDR2 reads SVGIG (reference sequence). The CDR3 loop is CAWSVPGQGEGPSFLPYGYTF. The CDR3 region has the DNA TGTGCCTGGAGTGTACCGGGACAGGGGGAAGGACCCTCTTTTCTCCCCTATGGCTACACCTTC.

This clone was seen once. The J gene is TRBJ1-2, the V gene TRBV5-4, with a weak D call TRBD1 (6 bases). The V end lost 0 bases, the J end lost 10 bases, and 13 bases lay between the germline ends. CDR3 length: 13 residues. The germline CDR1 and CDR2 sequences are SGHNT and YYREEE (reference sequence). The CDR3 here is CASSLVVGGHYTF. CDR3 nucleotides: TGTGCCAGCAGCTTGGTGGTGGGGGGGCACTACACCTTC. The full variable domain, with the rest looked up from reference TRBV5-4 and TRBJ1-2, is ETGVTQSPTHLIKTRGQQVTLRCSSQSGHNTVSWYQQALGQGPQFIFQYYREEENGRGNFPPRFSGLQFPNYSSELNVNALELDDSALYLCASSLVVGGHYTFGSGTRLTVV.

The V call is TRBV7-2, the J call TRBJ2-7; possible D gene TRBD1, 6 bases. This CDR3 is 16 amino acids long. With 1 base removed from V and 2 bases from J, the gap between germline ends came to 15 bases. From germline, CDR1 is SGHTA and CDR2 FQGNSA. The CDR3 DNA is TGTGCCAGCAGCTTAGACGACAGGCAACCTCCCTACGAGCAGTACTTC. This translates into CASSLDDRQPPYEQYF. Using reference TRBV7-2 and TRBJ2-7 for the parts outside the CDR3, the full variable domain is GAGVSQSPSNKVTEKGKDVELRCDPISGHTALYWYRQSLGQGLEFLIYFQGNSAPDKSGLPSDRFSAERTGGSVSTLTIQRTQQEDSAVYLCASSLDDRQPPYEQYFGPGTRLTVT.

The chain couples TRBV7-9 to TRBJ1-1, with TRBD1 identical over 9 bases. V trimming: 5 bases; J trimming: 1 base; junction bases outside the gene matches: 8. CDR1 is SEHNR, CDR2 FQNEAQ, per germline (reference sequence). This CDR3 contains 16 residues. CDR3: CASSPHPGQGNTEAFF. The CDR3 nucleotides are TGTGCCAGCAGCCCACACCCGGGACAGGGGAACACTGAAGCTTTCTTT.

The V call is TRBV13, the J call TRBJ1-2; the match to TRBD1 covers 11 bases. The CDR3 sequence is 14 residues long. Germline V CDR1 and CDR2: PRHDT, FYEKMQ (reference sequence). The V gene end was trimmed by 5 bases and the J gene end by 8 bases; junction bases not matched to a gene: 7. The CDR3, as DNA: TGTGCCAGCAGCCGTGGACAGGGGGCGGGCGGCTACACCTTC. It yields the protein CASSRGQGAGGYTF. The entire variable domain, with the rest obtained from reference TRBV13 and TRBJ1-2, is as follows: AAGVIQSPRHLIKEKRETATLKCYPIPRHDTVYWYQQGPGQDPQFLISFYEKMQSDKGSIPDRFSAQQFSDYHSELNMSSLELGDSALYFCASSRGQGAGGYTFGSGTRLTVV.

The chain recombines TRBV28 with TRBJ1-3; D is uncertain. Trimming removed 11 bases from V and 2 bases from J, with 7 bases in between. Germline values: CDR1 MDHEN, CDR2 SYDVKM. The CDR3 spans 11 residues. CDR3 sequence (DNA): TGTGCCGCGGGCGCTGGAAACACCATATATTTT. This codes for CAAGAGNTIYF.

This clone was picked up a small number of times. The CDR3 nucleotides are TGTGCCAGCATGGACAGGGGAGTCGGCGAGCAGTACTTC. Translation: CASMDRGVGEQYF. The gene calls are TRBV2 and TRBJ2-7; 9 bases are shared with TRBD1. The CDR3 is made up of 13 amino acids. V was pared by 7 bases and J by 6 bases, with 7 bases of the junction left unmatched. The germline V gene has CDR1 SNHLY and CDR2 FYNNEI.

The chain recombines TRBV4-3 with TRBJ2-3; possible D gene TRBD1, 5 bases. CDR3 size: 13 residues. Germline CDR1 LGHNA, CDR2 YSLEER. The V and J ends lost 4 bases and 0 bases respectively, with 5 bases between them. The CDR3 region has the DNA TGCGCCAGCAGCCCAGGGAGCACAGATACGCAGTATTTT. Protein sequence: CASSPGSTDTQYF.